A single sample is the source of the 6 T cell receptor beta chains below, sequenced in a study of T cell responses to AZD1222 COVID-19 vaccine. This table comes from immunoSEQ multiplex PCR, and its TCRdb copy is limited to in-frame clones, with some not included. The table includes nearly 110,000 clones, roughly nine tenths detected once. The sequencing here drew on peripheral blood, taken on day 0 of AZD1222 vaccination. These receptors were obtained from an adult in good health.

The J gene is TRBJ1-1, the V gene TRBV6-6; TRBD1 might be the D (6 bases). V dropped 1 base and J dropped 0 bases, with 9 bases sitting between them. Germline CDR1 and CDR2: MNHNY and SVGAGI (reference sequence). The CDR3 contains 15 residues. This chain's CDR3 is CASSYLDRLNTEAFF. In DNA, the CDR3 is TGTGCCAGCAGTTACTTGGACAGATTGAACACTGAAGCTTTCTTT.

This clone was seen a handful of times. For the CDR3, the DNA is TGTGCCAGCAGCTTAATGGCCACAGATACGCAGTATTTT. Protein sequence: CASSLMATDTQYF. The chain employs TRBV7-2 and TRBJ2-3; no reliable D call. The CDR3 sequence is 13 residues long. Germline V lookup: CDR1 SGHTA, CDR2 FQGNSA. The ends were cut back, 2 bases at V and 2 bases at J, with 5 bases in the middle.

V is TRBV7-6 and J is TRBJ2-6, with a weak D call TRBD1 (6 bases). This CDR3 comprises 17 residues. Deletions cut 5 bases from V and 3 bases from J, with 17 bases between. Germline V gives CDR1 SGHVS, CDR2 FNYEAQ. CDR3: CASSPRGTPYGANVLTF. The CDR3 DNA reads TGTGCCAGCAGCCCGAGAGGGACACCTTATGGGGCCAACGTCCTGACTTTC.

The chain links TRBV18 to TRBJ1-1; 10 nucleotides match TRBD1. The germline V gene encodes CDR1 KGHSH and CDR2 LQKENI. V lost 6 bases and J lost 3; bases outside the gene matches: 10. The CDR3 is made up of 16 amino acids. Written as DNA, the CDR3 is TGTGCCAGCTCCCAGAGCAGGGGACAGGGGTACACTGAAGCTTTCTTT. It is translated as CASSQSRGQGYTEAFF.

The J gene is TRBJ1-2, the V gene TRBV29-1; TRBD1 matches at 10 bases. The CDR3 is 14 residues long. Germline values: CDR1 SQVTM, CDR2 ANQGSEA. V gave up 7 bases and J gave up 6 bases; unmatched junction bases: 11. The DNA of the CDR3 is TGCAGCGCCACCCCGGGACAGGGGACTGATGGCTACACCTTC. It translates to CSATPGQGTDGYTF.

In this sample, this clone turned up a few times. The chain links TRBV21-1 to TRBJ1-5. TRBV21-1 is a pseudogene segment. CDR3 length equals 16 residues. CDR3 sequence: CASTQFGGPSNQPQHF. CDR3 bases: TGTGCCAGCACCCAGTTCGGGGGACCAAGCAATCAGCCCCAGCATTTT.